These 5 T cell receptor beta chains came from one sample sequenced in a study of technical replicates of blood from a handful of donors. The assay was immunoSEQ multiplex PCR, and TCRdb's table has in-frame clones only and misses some. This sample has about 72,000 clones; 92% occur once, and the top ten carry approximately 0.39%. The sample taken for sequencing was T cells isolated from PBMCs. The origin of the receptors is a human donor in good health.

This chain links TRBV4-3 with TRBJ2-1, with TRBD2 matching over 9 bases. The CDR3 runs 18 residues. Germline V lookup: CDR1 LGHNA, CDR2 YSLEER. The J segment lost 0 bases and the V segment lost 0 bases, leaving 6 bases of the junction unmatched. CDR3 region: CASSQDQREVPSYNEQFF. CDR3 sequence (DNA): TGCGCCAGCAGCCAAGATCAGCGGGAGGTGCCCTCCTACAATGAGCAGTTCTTC.

The chain joins TRBV19 to TRBJ1-2, with 7 bases lining up with TRBD1. CDR3 length equals 13 residues. Germline assignment: CDR1 LNHDA and CDR2 SQIVND (reference sequence). V gave up 6 bases and J gave up 2 bases; unmatched junction bases: 3. The CDR3 DNA sequence: TGTGCCAGTAGAATACAGGGGAACTATGGCTACACCTTC. Its translation: CASRIQGNYGYTF.

The chain employs TRBV6-5 and TRBJ2-5; D might be TRBD2 (6 bases). V lost 0 bases and J lost 0, with 8 bases in between. The CDR3 loop spans 15 amino acids. Germline assignment: CDR1 MNHEY and CDR2 SVGAGI. CDR3 region: CASSYSGGNQETQYF. The DNA of the CDR3 is TGTGCCAGCAGTTACTCTGGCGGGAACCAAGAGACCCAGTACTTC.

The chain employs TRBV27 and TRBJ1-2; D remains unclear. This CDR3 is built from 13 residues. CDR1 and CDR2 from the germline V gene are MNHEY and SMNVEV (reference sequence). V was cut by 5 bases and J by 4 bases, with 11 bases left in between. The CDR3 sequence is CASSIGVGYGYTF. DNA of the CDR3: TGTGCCAGCAGTATCGGGGTGGGCTATGGCTACACCTTC.

J is TRBJ2-7 and V is TRBV29-1; 10 bases are a match to TRBD2. Germline values: CDR1 SQVTM, CDR2 ANQGSEA. J lost 2 bases, V lost 5 bases, and 3 bases had no gene match. There are 13 residues in the CDR3. The CDR3 DNA reads as TGCAGCGTTTTAACTAGCGGGACCTACGAGCAGTACTTC. Translation gives CSVLTSGTYEQYF.